This TCR beta chain was sequenced for a study of T-cell reconstitution after alpha-beta-depleted transplantation in children. Study outcomes and limitations: About two months after transplant, alpha-beta T cells reportedly came from several hundred expanded graft clones.

The CDR3 totals 14 residues. Germline assignment: CDR1 GTSNPN and CDR2 SVGIG (reference sequence). Trimming left V 1 base short and J 3 bases short, with 9 bases between. As regards this clonotype: No antigen is known for it.

It was with unique molecular identifiers that the TCRbeta library was prepared. Each CDR3 protein gets one entry after TCRdb re-called the PCR reads with MiXCR. Among some 830,000 distinct CDR3 sequences listed, approximately 15% were seen once. The source is a male patient younger than 18 who had a stem cell transplant for acute lymphoblastic leukemia, so the T cells may come from the graft donor. The gene calls are TRBV30 and TRBJ1-4; D is unclear. The material was PBMCs, mostly from graft donor cells, obtained 360 days after TCRalphabeta/CD19-depleted stem cell transplant. CDR3 coding DNA: TGTGCCTGGAGTGAGGGCAGGCCTAATGAAAAACTGTTTTTT. Translation gives CAWSEGRPNEKLFF.